Following are 25 T cell receptor beta chains from one sample sequenced in a study of molecular identifiers for immune sequencing clone quantification. MiXCR, applied by TCRdb to the PCR reads, yields one record per CDR3 protein. The sample records about 500,000 distinct CDR3 sequences, about 21% being singletons. Sequences were obtained from naive CD8+ T cells from blood, with Jurkat cell RNA spiked in. Regarding subset: FACS-sorted CD8+CD4-CCR7+CD45RA+ naive T cells. All receptors derive from a human donor in good health. Some libraries in this study had Jurkat cell RNA spiked in.

This clonotype showed up just once. A much larger clone sits a single nucleotide away, making a read error possible. The V call is TRBV28, the J call TRBJ2-4; D is uncertain. CDR1 MDHEN and CDR2 SYDVKM come from the germline V gene. With 3 bases removed from V and 0 bases from J, the gap between germline ends came to 12 bases. The CDR3 is made up of 16 amino acids. CDR3 DNA: TGTGCCAGCAGTTTCAGACCTTCGTTAGCCAAAAACATTCAGTACTTC. It encodes CASSFRPSLAKNIQYF.

The chain couples TRBV9 to TRBJ2-7; possible D gene TRBD2, 5 bases. V lost 0 bases and J 2 bases, leaving 12 bases between the germline ends. Germline V gene lookup returns CDR1 SGDLS and CDR2 YYNGEE. This CDR3 is 15 amino acids long. The CDR3 DNA follows: TGTGCCAGCAGCGTAGTGGCAGAGGGAACCTACGAGCAGTACTTC. Translated: CASSVVAEGTYEQYF.

This clonotype came up a few times. V and J are TRBV7-9 and TRBJ2-2, with D perhaps given as TRBD1 or TRBD2 (5 bases each). The germline V gene encodes CDR1 SEHNR and CDR2 FQNEAQ (reference sequence). V dropped 0 bases and J dropped 4 bases, with 9 bases sitting between them. The CDR3 is made up of 15 amino acids. DNA of the CDR3: TGTGCCAGCAGCTTAGCGGGGGTGAGCACCGGGGAGCTGTTTTTT. Translating gives CASSLAGVSTGELFF.

This clonotype appeared many times. This sequence joins TRBV4-1 and TRBJ2-7; possibly TRBD2 for D (6 bases). This CDR3 spans 15 amino acids. Germline values: CDR1 MGHRA, CDR2 YSYEKL. V lost 0 bases, J lost 3 bases, and 12 bases lay in between. CDR3 protein: CASSQEAPGLYEQYF. CDR3 DNA sequence: TGCGCCAGCAGCCAAGAAGCCCCGGGACTCTACGAGCAGTACTTC.

This clonotype came up many times. The CDR3 loop is CASSPYQLAGVGYQETQYF. The CDR3 coding sequence is TGTGCCAGCAGCCCCTATCAACTAGCGGGAGTAGGGTACCAAGAGACCCAGTACTTC. The J gene is TRBJ2-5, the V gene TRBV5-4, with 11 bases fitting TRBD2. The CDR3 extends over 19 amino acids. The V segment lost 4 bases and the J segment 0 bases; nucleotides outside the gene matches: 14. Germline V gene data show CDR1 as SGHNT and CDR2 as YYREEE (reference sequence).

To note about this clonotype: A much larger clonotype is one base distant, so this may be a read error. The chain combines TRBV5-4 with TRBJ2-3; TRBD2 might be the D (5 bases). This CDR3 is built from 15 residues. Germline V gives CDR1 SGHNT, CDR2 YYREEE (reference sequence). The DNA for the CDR3 is TGTGCCGGCAGCCGAGAGGGATATTACACAGATACGCAGTATTTT. It translates to CAGSREGYYTDTQYF.

A remark on this clonotype: This could be a read error, since a much larger clone is one nucleotide away. The chain is built from TRBV5-4 and TRBJ2-3, with no clear D. The CDR3 has 14 amino acids. Germline CDR1 is SGHNT and CDR2 is YYREEE (reference sequence). As DNA, the CDR3 is TGTGCGAGCCATCCCAGCGTCCTCACAGATACGCAGTATTTT. This translates into CASHPSVLTDTQYF.

There are a few counts of this clonotype. This may be a read error, as it is one base from a much larger clone. The rearrangement uses TRBV29-1 and TRBJ2-2, with D unclear. This CDR3 has 15 amino acids. From germline, CDR1 is SQVTM and CDR2 ANQGSEA. The CDR3 DNA reads as TGCAGCGTTGTTTGGCGCGGAATCAACATCGGGGAGCTGTTTTTT. Protein product: CSVVWRGINIGELFF.

This clonotype showed up many times. The chain carries TRBV14 and TRBJ1-1, with TRBD1 as a possible D gene (5 bases). The ends were cut back, 1 base at V and 5 bases at J, with 17 bases in the middle. Germline V lookup: CDR1 SGHDN, CDR2 FVKESK. The CDR3 totals 16 residues. The CDR3 sequence: CASSQGYSGGRTEAFF. CDR3 nucleotide sequence: TGTGCCAGCAGCCAAGGGTATTCGGGGGGACGGACTGAAGCTTTCTTT.

On this clonotype itself: At one of its ends the junction is not consistent with the germline gene, which may arise from a read error. V is TRBV4-3 and J is TRBJ1-6, with unresolved D. Germline-derived CDR1 and CDR2 are LGHNA and YSLEER. CDR3 length equals 18 residues. The CDR3, as DNA: TGCGTCAGCAGCCAAGATTTTTGGGCTGGTTCCTATAATTCACCCCTCCACTTT. It translates to CVSSQDFWAGSYNSPLHF.

The chain employs TRBV4-3 and TRBJ1-2; D is uncertain. Between the trimmed V and J ends, which lost 0 bases and 0 bases, there was a span of 11 bases. Germline CDR1 is LGHNA and CDR2 is YSLEER. The CDR3 extends over 16 amino acids. The CDR3 is CASSQDTAIPNYGYTF. In nucleotides, the CDR3 is TGCGCCAGCAGCCAAGATACGGCCATACCTAACTATGGCTACACCTTC.

A remark on this clonotype: At one end the junction does not follow the germline gene, possibly because of a read error. The gene calls are TRBV5-3 and TRBJ2-7, with TRBD2 matching over 7 bases. TRBV5-3 is classed as an ORF, of uncertain function. This CDR3 region has 16 residues. The chain's CDR3 is CASSLVGSSGFYEQYF. For the CDR3, the DNA is TGTGCCAGCAGCTTGGTCGGTTCTAGCGGATTCTACGAGCAGTACTTC.

This clonotype has at least ten counts. The chain couples TRBV14 to TRBJ2-7; D is unclear. This CDR3 has 15 amino acids. V lost 3 bases to trimming and J lost 2 bases, with 14 bases between them. Germline CDR1 SGHDN, CDR2 FVKESK. The CDR3 sequence is CASSHGPGRTYEQYF. The DNA of the CDR3 is TGTGCCAGCAGCCACGGGCCCGGAAGAACCTACGAGCAGTACTTC. Drawing the rest from reference TRBV14 and TRBJ2-7, the complete variable domain is EAGVTQFPSHSVIEKGQTVTLRCDPISGHDNLYWYRRVMGKEIKFLLHFVKESKQDESGMPNNRFLAERTGGTYSTLKVQPAELEDSGVYFCASSHGPGRTYEQYFGPGTRLTVT.

With respect to this clonotype: This may be a read error, as it is one base from a much larger clone. The conserved phenylalanine or tryptophan is not found at the CDR3 terminus, so this likely reflects a read error. V usage is TRBV27 and J usage is TRBJ2-7; tentatively, D is TRBD2 (6 bases). Trimming left V 3 bases short and J 3 bases short, with 12 bases between. Germline V CDR1 and CDR2: MNHEY, SMNVEV (reference sequence). The CDR3 spans 14 residues. The DNA of the CDR3 is TGTGCCAGCAGTTTTTCGTCGGGGGACTACGAGCAGTACCTC. This sequence encodes CASSFSSGDYEQYL.

V gene TRBV4-3 combines with J gene TRBJ2-2; unclear D gene. This CDR3 is built from 16 residues. The germline V and J ends were trimmed by 0 bases and 1 base, with 9 bases remaining between them. Germline V gene sequence: CDR1 LGHNA, CDR2 YSLEER. In DNA form, the CDR3 reads TGCGCCAGCAGCCAAGACCGGGCGGAGAACACCGGGGAGCTGTTTTTT. This translates into CASSQDRAENTGELFF.

This clonotype showed up many times. The chain has TRBV5-6 and TRBJ2-7, with D tentatively TRBD2 (7 bases). The CDR3 is 13 residues long. The V and J ends lost 2 bases and 7 bases respectively, with 13 bases between them. Germline lookup yields CDR1 SGHDT and CDR2 YYEEEE. The CDR3 region is CASSLRGAPEQYF. CDR3 nucleotide sequence: TGTGCCAGCAGCTTACGGGGGGCGCCTGAGCAGTACTTC.

The chain joins TRBV27 to TRBJ2-3; D is unresolved. This CDR3 region has 14 residues. V gave up 6 bases and J gave up 0 bases, with 10 bases separating them. Germline V gene data show CDR1 as MNHEY and CDR2 as SMNVEV (reference sequence). The CDR3 coding sequence is TGTGCCAGCAGCTCGGCATATAGCACAGATACGCAGTATTTT. Protein sequence: CASSSAYSTDTQYF.

This clonotype was seen a few times. This chain joins TRBV7-9 and TRBJ2-3, with 12 bases lining up with TRBD2. This CDR3 spans 16 amino acids. Germline V lookup: CDR1 SEHNR, CDR2 FQNEAQ (reference sequence). The ends lost 6 bases at V and 1 base at J; junction bases unmatched: 5. Written as DNA, the CDR3 is TGTGCCAGCAGGGGCCTAGCGGGAGGGCGCACAGATACGCAGTATTTT. Its protein is CASRGLAGGRTDTQYF.

This clonotype has a handful of counts. This chain joins TRBV4-3 and TRBJ2-4; TRBD2 agrees at 12 bases. V shed 1 base, J shed 5 bases, and the junction held 9 bases outside the gene matches. This CDR3 has 18 amino acids. Germline lookup yields CDR1 LGHNA and CDR2 YSLEER. In DNA form, the CDR3 reads TGCGCCAGCAGCCAAGGACTAGCGGGGGCCCCTTTACAAAACATTCAGTACTTC. Translation: CASSQGLAGAPLQNIQYF.

This CDR3 is CASSLGVLGSGNTIYF. CDR3 DNA: TGCGCCAGCAGCTTGGGAGTCCTTGGCTCTGGAAACACCATATATTTT. The V gene is TRBV5-1, the J gene TRBJ1-3; D is unresolved. The CDR3 is 16 residues long. Germline V gene data show CDR1 as SGHRS and CDR2 as YFSETQ. Trimming took 0 bases from V and 0 from J, leaving 10 bases between them.

This clonotype appeared a few times. The rearrangement links TRBV19 to TRBJ2-7; TRBD1 aligns across 7 bases. The CDR3 contains 17 residues. CDR1 and CDR2 (germline): LNHDA, SQIVND (reference sequence). V shed 3 bases, J shed 0 bases, and the junction held 11 bases outside the gene matches. The DNA of the CDR3 is TGTGCCAGTAGTATCGGTCTTGGGGACAGAGACTCCTACGAGCAGTACTTC. This sequence encodes CASSIGLGDRDSYEQYF.

The chain carries TRBV12-3 or TRBV12-4 and TRBJ2-7; the D gene is possibly TRBD2 (5 bases). The CDR3 contains 16 residues. Trimming removed 2 bases from V and 0 bases from J, with 14 bases in between. CDR3 amino acids: CASSLLGGRLSYEQYF. CDR3 nucleotides: TGTGCCAGCAGTTTATTGGGCGGGCGGCTCTCCTACGAGCAGTACTTC.

This clonotype was found many times. The rearrangement links TRBV7-8 to TRBJ1-1; the D gene is possibly TRBD1 (6 bases). CDR1 SGHVS and CDR2 FQNEAQ come from the germline V gene. V was trimmed by 0 bases and J by 2 bases, leaving 10 bases between them. The length of the CDR3 is 15 residues. The CDR3 DNA is TGTGCCAGCAGCTTAGCCCAGGGGCTAAACACTGAAGCTTTCTTT. Amino acid sequence: CASSLAQGLNTEAFF.

This clonotype was observed a single time. Being one base from a much bigger clone, this may be a read error. This sequence joins TRBV13 and TRBJ1-1; TRBD1 matches at 7 bases. The length of the CDR3 is 14 residues. J was trimmed by 4 bases and V by 8 bases; bases with no gene match: 10. Germline V gene lookup returns CDR1 PRHDT and CDR2 FYEKMQ (reference sequence). The DNA for the CDR3 is TGTGCCAGCGGCCCTAGACAGGGCGGCACTGAAGCTTTCTTT. As protein: CASGPRQGGTEAFF.

This clonotype occurred many times. V and J are TRBV6-5 and TRBJ2-1; perhaps TRBD2 as D (6 bases). Germline CDR1 is MNHEY and CDR2 is SVGAGI. The CDR3 has 14 residues. V lost 0 bases to trimming and J lost 8 bases, with 11 bases between them. CDR3 loop: CASSYSEGRYEQFF. The CDR3 DNA reads TGTGCCAGCAGTTACTCGGAGGGTCGCTATGAGCAGTTCTTC.